This TCR beta chain derives from a study of T cells expressing NK-cell markers. Whole-study context: Cells sorted as CD3+CD56+NKG2C+, CD3+CD56+NKG2C- and CD3+CD56-NKG2C+ T cells supplied the TCR beta repertoires. Seven of the eight sequenced donors were HCMV-seropositive; one was seronegative.

TCRdb reprocessed the 5' RACE reads, keeping one entry per CDR3 protein, no DNA. The sample is made up of under 200,000 distinct CDR3 sequences, and the top ten hold less than 20% of it. In the case of this clonotype: What it binds is not known.

Study observations and caveats: Where several donors were concerned, these clonotypes also led the CD3+CD56-NKG2C+ fraction.

Sequenced sample: blood T cells: a sorted CD56 or NKG2C T cell subset, CD4+ or CD8+ T cells, or bulk PBMC T cells (not recorded which). The origin of this receptor is a woman aged 18 to 69 in good health.

CDR3 region: CASSYFSGAPYEQYF. This sequence joins TRBV6-5 and TRBJ2-7. The CDR3 sequence is 15 residues long. The germline gives CDR1 MNHEY, CDR2 SVGAGI.